This T cell receptor (beta chain) was obtained from a study of blood T cell repertoires in COVID-19. Here immunoSEQ multiplex PCR was the method, and the copy in TCRdb shows in-frame clones only, minus some. The sample holds some 83,000 clones; around 88% are singletons and the top ten take 7.5% to 9.5%. Trimming cost V 2 bases and J 0 bases, with 16 bases left between them. Germline V lookup: CDR1 SQVTM, CDR2 ANQGSEA. The CDR3 has 17 residues. This rearrangement joins TRBV29-1 to TRBJ2-2; D is possibly TRBD2 (7 bases). The sequence was collected from a man aged 50 or older with active COVID-19. Material: peripheral blood. The CDR3 nucleotides read TGCAGCGTTGAAAGGGCGGGGCGGGGGCCGAACACCGGGGAGCTGTTTTTT. Residues: CSVERAGRGPNTGELFF.